One and the same sample provided the 30 T cell receptor beta chains below, sequenced in a study of cytomegalovirus exposure and HLA in healthy donors (dated by TCRdb to about 2017). The library was prepared using the immunoSEQ multiplex PCR assay. For the multiplex PCR, a mixture combining 60 forward primers for TCR Vbeta segments and 13 reverse primers for TCR Jbeta segments was used. The immuneACCESS repertoire file appears here via TCRdb, limited to in-frame rearrangements. These files lack a portion of the clones; in checked studies, under half of the deficit traces to unresolved V genes, and the cause of the others is not known. Counted in this sample were roughly 190,000 clones; about 87% of them appeared once. The top ten constitute roughly 1.3% of the sample. Sequencing was done on a sample of PBMCs. These receptor sequences come from a man aged 25 to 40 in good health and CMV-seronegative.

The chain recombines TRBV27 with TRBJ2-5; 14 bases match TRBD2. Germline CDR1 MNHEY, CDR2 SMNVEV (reference sequence). Trimming at V came to 6 bases and at J to 5 bases, leaving 8 bases not matched to a gene. The CDR3 is 16 amino acids. The CDR3 region has the DNA TGTGCCAGCAGCCGGACTAGCGGGGGGCAGGGGGAGACCCAGTACTTC. Protein sequence: CASSRTSGGQGETQYF.

The chain carries TRBV5-1 and TRBJ2-3; D uncertain. The CDR3 length is 12 residues. V was trimmed by 0 bases and J by 5 bases, leaving 4 bases between them. Germline loops: CDR1 SGHRS, CDR2 YFSETQ. The CDR3 nucleotides read TGCGCCAGCAGCTTGGATCAAGATACGCAGTATTTT. Its protein is CASSLDQDTQYF.

The chain employs TRBV7-8 and TRBJ1-2, with TRBD1 identical over 8 bases. V gave up 3 bases and J gave up 4 bases; unmatched junction bases: 7. This CDR3 is 15 amino acids long. Germline-derived CDR1 and CDR2 are SGHVS and FQNEAQ. Here the CDR3 reads CASSFRQGLSYGYTF. In nucleotides, the CDR3 is TGTGCCAGCAGCTTTCGACAGGGGCTTTCCTATGGCTACACCTTC.

The V call is TRBV6-5, the J call TRBJ1-1, with D possibly matching TRBD1 (6 bases). Germline CDR1 is MNHEY and CDR2 is SVGAGI. The CDR3 sequence is 13 residues long. Trimming took off 5 bases at V and 7 bases at J, with 14 bases between the two ends. CDR3 nucleotide sequence: TGTGCCAGCAGTCGGACAGAGCAGAGTGAAGCTTTCTTT. It specifies CASSRTEQSEAFF.

V gene TRBV18 combines with J gene TRBJ2-5; a possible D gene is TRBD1 (5 bases). V gave up 7 bases and J gave up 4 bases, with 25 bases separating them. The CDR3 loop spans 17 amino acids. The germline V gene has CDR1 KGHSH and CDR2 LQKENI. CDR3 region: CASWGPDFVDGGETQYF. CDR3 nucleotide sequence: TGTGCCAGCTGGGGCCCTGACTTCGTGGACGGTGGAGAGACCCAGTACTTC.

V gene TRBV4-1 combines with J gene TRBJ1-5; D is undetermined. V gave up 6 bases and J gave up 1 base, with 13 bases separating them. This CDR3 has 15 residues. CDR1 and CDR2 (germline): MGHRA, YSYEKL. This chain's CDR3 is CASRAYRESNQPQHF. The CDR3 DNA is TGCGCCAGCAGAGCCTACCGGGAAAGCAATCAGCCCCAGCATTTT.

The chain is built from TRBV5-6 and TRBJ2-3, with TRBD2 matching 7 bases. The V segment lost 2 bases and the J segment 6 bases; nucleotides outside the gene matches: 9. Per the germline V gene, CDR1 is SGHDT and CDR2 is YYEEEE. CDR3 length equals 15 residues. The CDR3 nucleotides read TGTGCCAGCAGCTTAAGACTGGGGGGGGTGGATACGCAGTATTTT. The encoded protein is CASSLRLGGVDTQYF.

The chain recombines TRBV11-2 with TRBJ2-3, with D perhaps matching TRBD1 (6 bases). V shed 0 bases and J shed 2 bases, with 18 bases lying between them. The CDR3 is made up of 18 amino acids. From germline, CDR1 is SGHAT and CDR2 FQNNGV. The CDR3 DNA sequence: TGTGCCAGCAGCTTAGATAGGACAGTCCATAGATTCACAGATACGCAGTATTTT. Translating gives CASSLDRTVHRFTDTQYF.

This clone was seen more than once but under ten times. Here the CDR3 reads CASSPTGVGSYEQYF. The CDR3 DNA reads as TGTGCCAGCAGTCCTACAGGGGTCGGGTCCTACGAGCAGTACTTC. V usage is TRBV14 and J usage is TRBJ2-7; 7 nucleotides line up with TRBD1. Germline CDR1 is SGHDN and CDR2 is FVKESK. CDR3 size: 15 residues. Trimming removed 6 bases from V and 1 base from J; junction bases left unmatched: 9.

The chain combines TRBV6-4 with TRBJ2-1; 12 bases are shared with TRBD2. With 7 bases clipped from V and 12 bases from J, the junction kept 10 bases outside the gene matches. Germline CDR1 is MRHNA and CDR2 is SNTAGT. This CDR3 is built from 14 residues. CDR3 bases: TGTGCCAGCACCACCAGGACTAGCGGGAAGGGGCAGTTCTTC. It translates to CASTTRTSGKGQFF.

In the case of this clone: At the DNA level, this CDR3 is encoded by other sequences in the same sample as well. This chain connects TRBV29-1 to TRBJ1-5; D is perhaps TRBD1 (5 bases). The length of the CDR3 is 12 residues. Germline V gives CDR1 SQVTM, CDR2 ANQGSEA. Trimming left V 5 bases short and J 4 bases short, with 9 bases between. CDR3 residues: CSVTTGNQPQHF. In DNA form, the CDR3 reads TGCAGCGTTACAACAGGTAATCAGCCCCAGCATTTT. Based on the CDR3 plus reference TRBV29-1 and TRBJ1-5, the full variable domain is SAVISQKPSRDICQRGTSLTIQCQVDSQVTMMFWYRQQPGQSLTLIATANQGSEATYESGFVIDKFPISRPNLTFSTLTVSNMSPEDSSIYLCSVTTGNQPQHFGDGTRLSIL.

The chain couples TRBV5-6 to TRBJ2-7; tentatively, D is TRBD1 (6 bases). Between the trimmed V and J ends, which lost 5 bases and 0 bases, there was a span of 12 bases. In germline, CDR1 is SGHDT, CDR2 YYEEEE. The CDR3 has 14 amino acids. The CDR3 region is CASSFRQVSYEQYF. The CDR3 coding sequence is TGTGCCAGCAGTTTCAGACAGGTCTCCTACGAGCAGTACTTC. Filled out from reference TRBV5-6 and TRBJ2-7, the complete variable domain reads DAGVTQSPTHLIKTRGQQVTLRCSPKSGHDTVSWYQQALGQGPQFIFQYYEEEERQRGNFPDRFSGHQFPNYSSELNVNALLLGDSALYLCASSFRQVSYEQYFGPGTRLTVT.

This clone occurred a few times. V and J are TRBV7-6 and TRBJ1-1, with no clear D. Germline V gives CDR1 SGHVS, CDR2 FNYEAQ. CDR3 size: 18 residues. Trimming took off 0 bases at V and 1 base at J, with 18 bases between the two ends. This chain's CDR3 is CASSLALGAPKWNTEAFF. The CDR3 nucleotides are TGTGCCAGCAGCTTAGCGCTGGGAGCCCCTAAGTGGAACACTGAAGCTTTCTTT. Supplemented by reference TRBV7-6 and TRBJ1-1, the full variable domain reads GAGVSQSPRYKVTKRGQDVALRCDPISGHVSLYWYRQALGQGPEFLTYFNYEAQQDKSGLPNDRFSAERPEGSISTLTIQRTEQRDSAMYRCASSLALGAPKWNTEAFFGQGTRLTVV.

The DNA for the CDR3 is TGCGCCAGCAGCTCAAGCGGGGACAGGGTAAATGGCTACACCTTC. Its translation: CASSSSGDRVNGYTF. The genes are TRBV5-1 and TRBJ1-2; the match to TRBD1 covers 9 bases. V trimming: 3 bases; J trimming: 6 bases; junction bases outside the gene matches: 9. CDR1 SGHRS and CDR2 YFSETQ come from the germline V gene. This CDR3 contains 15 residues.

The J gene is TRBJ1-2, the V gene TRBV28, with TRBD1 identical over 9 bases. V shed 6 bases and J 3 bases; nucleotides not matched to a gene: 8. The germline CDR1 and CDR2 sequences are MDHEN and SYDVKM. This CDR3 contains 15 residues. The DNA for the CDR3 is TGTGCCAGCAGAGTGGGACAGGGTCATCACTATGGCTACACCTTC. This translates into CASRVGQGHHYGYTF.

This chain links TRBV15 with TRBJ1-1, with D hard to call. Trimming took 0 bases from V and 0 from J, leaving 5 bases between them. This CDR3 spans 14 amino acids. Per germline, CDR1 LNHNV and CDR2 YYDKDF (reference sequence). CDR3 in DNA: TGTGCCACCAGCAGAGATCTTCTGAACACTGAAGCTTTCTTT. Protein sequence: CATSRDLLNTEAFF.

This chain links TRBV6-1 with TRBJ1-6, with TRBD1 matching 9 bases. The CDR3 is 14 residues long. The J segment lost 8 bases and the V segment lost 4 bases, leaving 3 bases of the junction unmatched. The V gene's germline CDR1 is MNHNS and CDR2 SASEGT. The CDR3 sequence: CASSATGGYSPLHF. CDR3 nucleotides: TGTGCCAGCAGTGCGACAGGGGGATATTCACCCCTCCACTTT.

The chain carries TRBV7-9 and TRBJ2-2, with TRBD1 matching 9 bases. The CDR3 sequence is 16 residues long. The junction had 15 bases not matched to a gene; V was cut back by 11 bases and J by 5 bases. Germline-derived CDR1 and CDR2 are SEHNR and FQNEAQ (reference sequence). In DNA, the CDR3 is TGTGCCGTACCTTGGACAGGGGTGGCCCCAACCGGGGAGCTGTTTTTT. This encodes CAVPWTGVAPTGELFF.

V gene TRBV5-1 combines with J gene TRBJ2-3, with a tentative D call TRBD1 (7 bases). V shed 0 bases and J shed 5 bases, with 16 bases lying between them. Per germline, CDR1 SGHRS and CDR2 YFSETQ. The CDR3 loop spans 16 amino acids. The CDR3 spells CASSLGQGGRIDTQYF. In DNA form, the CDR3 reads TGCGCCAGCAGCTTGGGTCAGGGGGGCCGTATAGATACGCAGTATTTT.

The genes are TRBV30 and TRBJ2-6; TRBD1 aligns across 7 bases. Germline CDR1 and CDR2: GTSNPN and SVGIG (reference sequence). Trimming took 8 bases from V and 4 from J; bases not matched to a gene: 20. This CDR3 has 18 amino acids. CDR3 DNA sequence: TGTGCCCTATCCAGGTGGGACAGTTATCTGGGAGGGGCCAACGTCCTGACTTTC. It yields the protein CALSRWDSYLGGANVLTF.

This clone was observed a few times. CDR3 amino acids: CASISDGGNYGYTF. For the CDR3, the DNA is TGTGCCAGCATCTCCGACGGCGGGAACTATGGCTACACCTTC. The gene calls are TRBV2 and TRBJ1-2; D gene ambiguous. This CDR3 contains 14 residues. Trimming removed 7 bases at V and 2 bases at J, with 14 bases between. Germline-derived CDR1 and CDR2 are SNHLY and FYNNEI.

V gene TRBV6-1 combines with J gene TRBJ2-4; D might be TRBD1 (6 bases). Germline values: CDR1 MNHNS, CDR2 SASEGT. Trimming stripped 4 bases from V and 12 bases from J, with 19 bases between. This CDR3 comprises 14 residues. The CDR3 DNA follows: TGTGCCAGCAGTGCCTCACAGGGCTGGGGCAGTCAGTACTTC. Translating gives CASSASQGWGSQYF.

This clone was seen only a few times. The chain has TRBV6-5 and TRBJ2-1; no firm D call. The CDR3 runs to 13 residues. Looked up from germline, CDR1 is MNHEY and CDR2 is SVGAGI. The V end lost 0 bases, the J end lost 8 bases, and 8 bases lay between the germline ends. CDR3 in DNA: TGTGCCAGCAGTTACTCTAACCGAGATGAGCAGTTCTTC. Protein: CASSYSNRDEQFF.

The chain uses TRBV5-1 and TRBJ2-3; 14 bases align to TRBD2. The CDR3 consists of 16 residues. Germline V gene sequence: CDR1 SGHRS, CDR2 YFSETQ. Unmatched junction bases numbered 3, after V lost 3 bases and J lost 3 bases. Written as DNA, the CDR3 is TGCGCCAGCAGCTCGGGGACTAGCGGGAGAACAGATACGCAGTATTTT. Protein product: CASSSGTSGRTDTQYF.

J is TRBJ2-1 and V is TRBV7-5; TRBD2 is taken as the D call from the table, unchecked against the DNA. TRBV7-5 is a pseudogene segment. The CDR3 sequence is 15 residues long. The DNA of the CDR3 is TGTGCCAGAAGCTTAGTGAGCGGCTCCTACAATGAGCAGTTCTTC. This sequence encodes CARSLVSGSYNEQFF.

The CDR3, as DNA: TGTGCCAGCAGCGTCCTATCGGGGGCAGATACGCAGTATTTT. The encoded protein is CASSVLSGADTQYF. The chain has TRBV9 and TRBJ2-3, with D perhaps TRBD2 (6 bases). V was pared by 2 bases and J by 4 bases, with 11 bases between. Germline V gene lookup returns CDR1 SGDLS and CDR2 YYNGEE. This CDR3 spans 14 amino acids.

CDR3 sequence reads: CASRVRGQGVLREQFF. The CDR3 DNA sequence: TGTGCCAGCAGAGTAAGGGGCCAGGGGGTCCTCCGGGAGCAGTTCTTC. This chain connects TRBV13 to TRBJ2-1; 7 nucleotides agree with TRBD1. V lost 6 bases, J lost 10 bases, and 18 bases stayed unmatched. There are 16 residues in the CDR3. CDR1 is PRHDT and CDR2 is FYEKMQ in the germline V gene (reference sequence).

The chain carries TRBV7-2 and TRBJ1-4, with D perhaps TRBD1 (6 bases). CDR1 is SGHTA and CDR2 is FQGNSA in the germline V gene. The CDR3 is made up of 13 amino acids. V dropped 7 bases and J dropped 10 bases, with 16 bases sitting between them. The CDR3 here is CASTLAGTPKLFF. The CDR3 coding sequence is TGTGCCAGCACCCTAGCCGGGACACCAAAACTGTTTTTT.

The chain couples TRBV7-2 to TRBJ1-3; no clear D gene. There are 14 residues in the CDR3. Germline-derived CDR1 and CDR2 are SGHTA and FQGNSA. Trimming removed 3 bases at V and 0 bases at J, with 6 bases between. This chain's CDR3 is CASSFTSSGNTIYF. The CDR3 DNA reads as TGTGCCAGCAGCTTCACAAGCTCTGGAAACACCATATATTTT.

This clone was seen only a few times. V is TRBV11-2 and J is TRBJ2-1; 9 bases fit TRBD2. The CDR3 runs to 16 residues. V dropped 7 bases and J dropped 2; count of bases not matched to a gene: 9. Per the germline V gene, CDR1 is SGHAT and CDR2 is FQNNGV. CDR3 DNA: TGTGCCAGCACTTACACGGCGGGGGGGCCCTACAATGAGCAGTTCTTC. Translating gives CASTYTAGGPYNEQFF.